The clone carrying this T cell receptor (beta chain) showed up just a few times. The target antigen is unknown. This CDR3 is built from 16 residues. Per the germline V gene, CDR1 is SGDLS and CDR2 is YYNGEE. V lost 3 bases, J lost 4 bases, and 9 bases stayed unmatched. The sample comes from a study of cytomegalovirus exposure and HLA in healthy donors. Broader study findings: Within a later analysis, the majority of CMV-associated TCR beta chains appeared HLA-restricted. Rare sequences made up most TCRs, while some public TCRs were found in many donors.

The PCR used 60 Vbeta and 13 Jbeta primers. TCRdb's copy holds only in-frame clones and misses some; the assay was immunoSEQ multiplex PCR. The table includes about 250,000 clones, about nine tenths detected once. Every donor was a healthy person donating bone marrow. The chain employs TRBV9 and TRBJ2-1; 8 nucleotides match TRBD2. The sample consisted of PBMCs. The TCR originated in a girl aged 2 to 10 in good health and CMV-seronegative. In DNA, the CDR3 is TGTGCCAGCAGCGGACGGGGGGCGGGGGGTTACAATGAGCAGTTCTTC. Protein sequence: CASSGRGAGGYNEQFF.